This TCR beta chain is drawn from a study of PD-1 blockade in mismatch repair-deficient tumors. About the study: Enrolled about 2012-2017, patients had progressing, pretreated mismatch repair-deficient cancers of around 12 types.

Study-wide results and caveats: Rapid post-treatment expansion, then contraction, generally preceding radiologic response, marked tumor-resident clones.

Method: immunoSEQ multiplex PCR; TCRdb's copy keeps in-frame clones and lacks some. This table has 85,000 to 130,000 clones, 82% appearing once. Three pembrolizumab responders had their TCRs sequenced. Looked up from germline, CDR1 is SGHKS and CDR2 is YYEKEE (reference sequence). This CDR3 comprises 18 residues. The V gene lost 3 bases and the J gene lost 0 bases, with 20 bases spanning the gap. Comment on this clone: What it recognizes is unknown.

The sequencing used peripheral blood, collected roughly 36 weeks after starting pembrolizumab. The sequence derives from an adult with mismatch repair-deficient cancer. The rearrangement uses TRBV5-5 and TRBJ2-3; perhaps TRBD2 as D (5 bases). DNA of the CDR3: TGTGCCAGCAGCTGGAGTGTCGGGATTCCGTCAAGCACAGATACGCAGTATTTT. Its translation: CASSWSVGIPSSTDTQYF.